What follows describes a single TCR beta chain. The CDR3 is 18 amino acids. V trimming: 4 bases; J trimming: 5 bases; junction bases outside the gene matches: 18. Germline V lookup: CDR1 GTSNPN, CDR2 SVGIG (reference sequence). Clones were read by immunoSEQ multiplex PCR, and TCRdb kept only the in-frame ones, dropping some. Among approximately 360,000 clones listed, around 89% were seen once. All enrollees were about 18 to 95 years old and from roughly 26 US areas. This entry belongs to a study of blood T cell repertoires in COVID-19. The overall study: Samples came from the United States, Italy and Spain, spanning acute and convalescent COVID-19.

The chain joins TRBV30 to TRBJ2-7; 12 bases align to TRBD1. This clonotype was sampled from a woman in her thirties with acute COVID-19. Source material: PBMCs or T cells enriched from blood (not recorded which). The chain's CDR3 is CAWNHKNNWDRGRHEQYF. CDR3 nucleotides: TGTGCCTGGAACCACAAAAATAACTGGGACAGGGGGCGCCACGAGCAGTACTTC.